This TCR beta chain was identified in a study of T cell repertoires in cytomegalovirus infection. Each CDR3 protein gets one entry after TCRdb re-called the reads with MiXCR. The table includes 700,000 to 950,000 distinct CDR3 sequences, about 33% detected once. The CDR3 covers 17 residues. Unmatched junction bases numbered 11, after V lost 7 bases and J lost 5 bases. Of note for this clonotype: Its antigen remains unknown.

The material sequenced was cultured CD8+ T cells from PBMCs, taken from culture after CMV antigen stimulation. The clonotype was recovered from a human donor in good health (CMV status not recorded). Some clones in this sample may be carry-over from other donors' samples. The chain is built from TRBV12-3 or TRBV12-4 and TRBJ2-2; 12 bases agree with TRBD2. The CDR3 DNA reads as TGTGCCAGCAAAGGACTAGCGGGGCTAAGCGGGACCGGGGAGCTGTTTTTT. This codes for CASKGLAGLSGTGELFF.